Sequencing of this T cell receptor (beta chain) was carried out in a study of identical twins. About this clonotype: The antigen remains undetermined.

Study-wide points: Abundant beta clonotypes from cord blood had fewer insertions, unlike memory repertoires, which showed none. Invariant T cells like MAIT and iNKT could partly confound the zero-insertion analyses.

From the 5' RACE reads, TCRdb called clonotypes with MiXCR, one entry per CDR3 protein. In the table there are roughly 230,000 distinct CDR3 sequences, around 8.3% of which are singletons. The sample was also reused in another study, on yellow fever vaccine responses in identical twins. Turning to that study: Twins' vaccine T cell response reportedly gave the appearance of partial convergence and partial personalization.

Sequenced: CD8+ T cells sorted from blood. The clonotype originates from a woman between 18 and 30 years old in good health.

CDR3 region: CASSFRGTGDTEAFF. Here the CDR3 DNA reads TGCGCCAGCAGCTTCCGGGGGACAGGGGACACTGAAGCTTTCTTT. The genes are TRBV5-1 and TRBJ1-1, with 10 bases aligning to TRBD1. The J segment lost 3 bases and the V segment lost 2 bases, leaving 4 bases of the junction unmatched. The CDR3 sequence is 15 residues long. Germline-derived CDR1 and CDR2 are SGHRS and YFSETQ.